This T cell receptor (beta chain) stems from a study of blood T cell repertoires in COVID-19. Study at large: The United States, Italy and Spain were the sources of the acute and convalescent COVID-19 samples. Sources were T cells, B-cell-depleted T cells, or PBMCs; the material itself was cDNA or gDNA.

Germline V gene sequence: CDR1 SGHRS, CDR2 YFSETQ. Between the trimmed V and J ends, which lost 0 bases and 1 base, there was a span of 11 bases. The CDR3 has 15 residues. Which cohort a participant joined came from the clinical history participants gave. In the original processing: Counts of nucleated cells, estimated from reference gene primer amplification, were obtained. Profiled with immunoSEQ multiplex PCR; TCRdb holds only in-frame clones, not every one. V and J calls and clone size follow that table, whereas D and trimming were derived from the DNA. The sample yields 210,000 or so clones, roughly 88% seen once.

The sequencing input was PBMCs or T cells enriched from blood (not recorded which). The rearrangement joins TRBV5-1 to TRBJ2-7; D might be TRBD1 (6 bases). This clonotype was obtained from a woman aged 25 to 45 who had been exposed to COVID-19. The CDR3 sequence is CASSLAFGQSYEQYF. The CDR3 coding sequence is TGCGCCAGCAGCTTGGCCTTTGGACAGTCCTACGAGCAGTACTTC.